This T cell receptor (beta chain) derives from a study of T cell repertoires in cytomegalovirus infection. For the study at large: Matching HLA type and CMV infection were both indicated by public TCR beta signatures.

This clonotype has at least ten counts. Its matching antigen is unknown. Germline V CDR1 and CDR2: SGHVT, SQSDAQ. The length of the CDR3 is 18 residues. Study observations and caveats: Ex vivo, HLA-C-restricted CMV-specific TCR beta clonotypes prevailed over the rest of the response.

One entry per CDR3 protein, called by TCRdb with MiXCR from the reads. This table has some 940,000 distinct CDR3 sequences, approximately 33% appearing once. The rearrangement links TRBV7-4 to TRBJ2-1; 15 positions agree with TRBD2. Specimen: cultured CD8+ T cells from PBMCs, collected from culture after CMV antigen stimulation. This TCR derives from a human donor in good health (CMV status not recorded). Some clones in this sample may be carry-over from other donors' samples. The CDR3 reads CTIHQKVRGTSGGREQFF. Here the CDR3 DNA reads TGTACAATACACCAAAAGGTCAGGGGGACTAGCGGGGGGCGGGAGCAGTTCTTC.